This T cell receptor beta chain was captured by sequencing in a study of beta chain features in type 1 diabetes. Study as a whole: Cell yields, gender and age were similar in healthy donors and patients.

This clone was recorded a few times. What was sequenced were expressed TCRB transcripts, since all of the isolated RNA had been reverse transcribed. Clones were read by immunoSEQ multiplex PCR, and TCRdb kept only the in-frame ones, dropping some. The sample holds just over 450,000 clones, 30% seen once. Germline CDR1 is SQVTM and CDR2 is ANQGSEA. V was cut by 4 bases and J by 4 bases, with 13 bases left in between. CDR3 length: 13 amino acids. On average, the one heparinised blood draw given by each donor was approximately 120 mL. Sorting with CD45RO/CCR7/CD25/CD127/CD95/CD27 yielded naive, central memory, regulatory and stem-like memory CD4+ cells. The authors obtained over 95% purity in all sorted populations.

The receptor's source is a man younger than 30 in good health. Specimen: naive CD4+ T cells from blood. The chain is built from TRBV29-1 and TRBJ1-2, with D perhaps matching TRBD1 (6 bases). CDR3 bases: TGCAGCGTTGCTTCCAGGGGAACCTATGGCTACACCTTC. Translated: CSVASRGTYGYTF.